This T cell receptor beta chain was sequenced for a study of blood T cell repertoires in COVID-19. TCRdb's table, derived via immunoSEQ multiplex PCR, lists solely in-frame clones and lacks some. This table holds some 250,000 clones, over 75% found once. The germline gives CDR1 MDHEN, CDR2 SYDVKM. This CDR3 region has 13 residues. Trimming cost V 3 bases and J 5 bases, with 8 bases left between them. The receptor was derived from a man aged 18 to 30 who had recovered from COVID-19. The chain joins TRBV28 to TRBJ1-5; TRBD1 might be the D (5 bases). Sample: PBMCs or T cells enriched from blood (not recorded which). CDR3 region: CASSLGRDQPQHF. The DNA for the CDR3 is TGTGCCAGCAGTTTGGGCAGGGATCAGCCCCAGCATTTT.